Shown below are 23 T cell receptor beta chains from a single sample sequenced in a study of T cells in tumors after PD-1 blockade. Using immunoSEQ multiplex PCR, the repertoire was profiled, and TCRdb retains in-frame clones only, with some absent. Of 23,000 or so clones in the sample, 82% are singletons; the top ten hold approximately 12%. The starting material was PBMCs, obtained after anti-PD-1 treatment. The receptors derive from a human donor with basal cell carcinoma.

The J gene is TRBJ1-5, the V gene TRBV2; 7 bases align to TRBD1. Trimming took 6 bases from V and 0 from J; bases not matched to a gene: 8. This CDR3 has 16 amino acids. Germline lookup yields CDR1 SNHLY and CDR2 FYNNEI. The CDR3 spells CASSAEGQISNQPQHF. The CDR3 DNA reads TGTGCCAGCAGCGCAGAGGGACAGATTAGCAATCAGCCCCAGCATTTT.

The rearrangement joins TRBV9 to TRBJ1-4, with no clear D. Trimming pared 2 bases from V and 0 bases from J, leaving 5 bases between. Looked up from germline, CDR1 is SGDLS and CDR2 is YYNGEE. CDR3 length equals 14 residues. The CDR3: CASSVRPTNEKLFF. DNA for the CDR3: TGTGCCAGCAGCGTTCGCCCAACTAATGAAAAACTGTTTTTT.

The chain recombines TRBV2 with TRBJ2-3, with TRBD2 matching over 12 bases. CDR1 SNHLY and CDR2 FYNNEI come from the germline V gene. V was clipped by 7 bases and J by 3 bases; unmatched bases: 5. There are 15 residues in the CDR3. CDR3 in amino acids: CASIRTSGVTDTQYF. For the CDR3, the DNA is TGTGCCAGCATCCGGACTAGCGGGGTGACAGATACGCAGTATTTT.

The chain has TRBV6-5 and TRBJ2-2; 7 bases are shared with TRBD2. The CDR3 is 14 amino acids. J was trimmed by 0 bases and V by 7 bases; bases with no gene match: 2. Germline CDR1 MNHEY, CDR2 SVGAGI. The CDR3 DNA follows: TGTGCCAGCACGCGGGGGACGAACACCGGGGAGCTGTTTTTT. Encoded protein: CASTRGTNTGELFF.

CDR3: CASSMTRTEGYTF. The CDR3 DNA is TGCGCCAGCAGCATGACGAGGACGGAGGGCTACACCTTC. This chain uses TRBV5-1 with TRBJ1-2; D not certain. The CDR3 runs 13 residues. Per the germline V gene, CDR1 is SGHRS and CDR2 is YFSETQ. Trimming shortened V by 4 bases and J by 8 bases, and 15 bases separated the two germline ends.

The chain joins TRBV2 to TRBJ1-2; the match to TRBD1 covers 9 bases. Trimming took 3 bases from V and 4 from J; bases not matched to a gene: 6. CDR3 length equals 15 residues. Germline values: CDR1 SNHLY, CDR2 FYNNEI. The CDR3 coding sequence is TGTGCCAGCAGTGAGGCCGGGACAGGGAGCTATGGCTACACCTTC. It codes for CASSEAGTGSYGYTF. The whole variable domain, filled in from reference TRBV2 and TRBJ1-2, reads EPEVTQTPSHQVTQMGQEVILRCVPISNHLYFYWYRQILGQKVEFLVSFYNNEISEKSEIFDDQFSVERPDGSNFTLKIRSTKLEDSAMYFCASSEAGTGSYGYTFGSGTRLTVV.

The chain recombines TRBV2 with TRBJ1-6, with 7 bases identical to TRBD1. The CDR3 totals 15 residues. From germline, CDR1 is SNHLY and CDR2 FYNNEI. Germline trimming cut 7 bases from V and 5 bases from J; bases unmatched to any gene: 8. CDR3 in DNA: TGTGCCAGCACCGAGAGCGGGACAGATAATTCACCCCTCCACTTT. Protein: CASTESGTDNSPLHF. Complete variable domain (other parts from reference TRBV2 and TRBJ1-6): EPEVTQTPSHQVTQMGQEVILRCVPISNHLYFYWYRQILGQKVEFLVSFYNNEISEKSEIFDDQFSVERPDGSNFTLKIRSTKLEDSAMYFCASTESGTDNSPLHFGNGTRLTVT.

The V call is TRBV6-1, the J call TRBJ2-3; D possibly corresponds to TRBD1 (5 bases). CDR3 length equals 15 residues. Germline CDR1 MNHNS, CDR2 SASEGT. Trimming shortened V by 1 base and J by 4 bases, and 12 bases separated the two germline ends. The CDR3 sequence is CASSEDRSAADTQYF. For the CDR3, the DNA is TGTGCCAGCAGTGAAGACAGGTCGGCGGCAGATACGCAGTATTTT.

A few counts support this clone. The V and J genes are TRBV4-1 and TRBJ1-1, with D possibly matching TRBD1 (5 bases). Germline-derived CDR1 and CDR2 are MGHRA and YSYEKL. This CDR3 has 14 amino acids. V was pared by 5 bases and J by 3 bases, with 13 bases between. In DNA form, the CDR3 reads TGCGCCAGCAGCTTGAACAGGATCGACACTGAAGCTTTCTTT. Amino acids: CASSLNRIDTEAFF.

The rearrangement links TRBV15 to TRBJ1-1; D is unresolved. Germline V gene lookup returns CDR1 LNHNV and CDR2 YYDKDF (reference sequence). The CDR3 spans 14 residues. V dropped 0 bases and J dropped 7 bases, with 12 bases sitting between them. Here the CDR3 DNA reads TGTGCCACCAGCAGAGAAGGATTTGAGGGTGAAGCTTTCTTT. Amino acid sequence: CATSREGFEGEAFF.

The rearrangement joins TRBV27 to TRBJ2-5; TRBD2 might be the D (6 bases). The CDR3 is 13 residues long. The germline V and J ends were trimmed by 10 bases and 2 bases, with 14 bases remaining between them. Germline CDR1 reads MNHEY; CDR2 reads SMNVEV (reference sequence). CDR3 loop: CATPWGVQETQYF. The CDR3 DNA follows: TGTGCCACTCCGTGGGGGGTACAAGAGACCCAGTACTTC.

This clone was seen a single time. V gene TRBV6-5 combines with J gene TRBJ2-1; tentatively, D is TRBD1 (6 bases). Germline V CDR1 and CDR2: MNHEY, SVGAGI. The CDR3 totals 13 residues. Trimming took off 4 bases at V and 3 bases at J, with 7 bases between the two ends. The CDR3 protein is CASSWGLYNEQFF. The DNA of the CDR3 is TGTGCCAGCAGTTGGGGGCTCTACAATGAGCAGTTCTTC.

This clone was observed a single time. This rearrangement joins TRBV7-9 to TRBJ2-5; TRBD1 or TRBD2 may be the D gene (5 bases each). Germline V CDR1 and CDR2: SEHNR, FQNEAQ (reference sequence). The CDR3 spans 15 residues. The ends were cut back, 3 bases at V and 3 bases at J, with 14 bases in the middle. CDR3: CASSFTGVGEETQYF. DNA of the CDR3: TGTGCCAGCAGCTTTACCGGGGTGGGGGAAGAGACCCAGTACTTC.

V is TRBV10-1 and J is TRBJ1-1; D unresolved. CDR3 length: 12 amino acids. Trimming cost V 2 bases and J 1 base, with 2 bases left between them. CDR1 WNHNN and CDR2 SYGVQD come from the germline V gene (reference sequence). CDR3 amino acids: CASSEGNTEAFF. CDR3 nucleotide sequence: TGCGCCAGCAGTGAGGGGAACACTGAAGCTTTCTTT.

The chain joins TRBV7-9 to TRBJ1-5, with TRBD1 matching over 7 bases. Germline-derived CDR1 and CDR2 are SEHNR and FQNEAQ (reference sequence). The CDR3 sequence is 14 residues long. The V and J ends lost 5 bases and 5 bases, in that order; junction bases with no gene match: 6. DNA for the CDR3: TGTGCCAGCAGCACCGGGACAGCTGATCAGCCCCAGCATTTT. It translates to CASSTGTADQPQHF.

The chain employs TRBV6-5 and TRBJ2-5; D possibly matches TRBD1 or TRBD2 (5 bases each). The CDR3 consists of 12 residues. V was cut by 10 bases and J by 7 bases, with 16 bases left in between. Per germline, CDR1 MNHEY and CDR2 SVGAGI. The CDR3 here is CATGTQRGTQYF. Written as DNA, the CDR3 is TGTGCCACCGGGACCCAGAGGGGGACCCAGTACTTC.

This sequence joins TRBV5-4 and TRBJ1-2; 11 bases are a match to TRBD1. The V gene end was trimmed by 4 bases and the J gene end by 8 bases; junction bases not matched to a gene: 13. Germline lookup yields CDR1 SGHNT and CDR2 YYREEE (reference sequence). The CDR3 loop spans 16 amino acids. This chain's CDR3 is CASSTKLGQGEGGYTF. The CDR3 DNA follows: TGTGCCAGCAGCACCAAATTGGGACAGGGGGAAGGCGGCTACACCTTC. The full variable domain, with the rest looked up from reference TRBV5-4 and TRBJ1-2, is ETGVTQSPTHLIKTRGQQVTLRCSSQSGHNTVSWYQQALGQGPQFIFQYYREEENGRGNFPPRFSGLQFPNYSSELNVNALELDDSALYLCASSTKLGQGEGGYTFGSGTRLTVV.

The J gene is TRBJ2-1, the V gene TRBV30; a weak D match, TRBD1 (6 bases). Germline V gene lookup returns CDR1 GTSNPN and CDR2 SVGIG (reference sequence). This CDR3 region has 16 residues. Between the trimmed V and J ends, which lost 4 bases and 0 bases, there was a span of 16 bases. CDR3 DNA sequence: TGTGCCTGGACGTTCCTTGGGGGCTCCTCCTACAATGAGCAGTTCTTC. Its protein is CAWTFLGGSSYNEQFF.

The chain carries TRBV6-1 and TRBJ2-7, with D possibly matching TRBD2 (6 bases). Trimming removed 3 bases from V and 3 bases from J, with 30 bases in between. The CDR3 loop spans 20 amino acids. Germline CDR1 MNHNS, CDR2 SASEGT. The CDR3 DNA follows: TGTGCCAGCAGTGATGGATGGGAAGCCCCGTGGGGGACTTCAAACTACGAGCAGTACTTC. Translating it yields CASSDGWEAPWGTSNYEQYF.

This rearrangement joins TRBV5-6 to TRBJ2-4; D tentatively reads TRBD1 or TRBD2 (6 bases each). Trimming left V 4 bases short and J 7 bases short, with 18 bases between. The CDR3 consists of 15 residues. Germline CDR1 and CDR2: SGHDT and YYEEEE. CDR3: CASSAGHGFVNIQYF. Here the CDR3 DNA reads TGTGCCAGCAGCGCGGGACACGGGTTCGTCAACATTCAGTACTTC.

This clone has a handful of counts. V and J are TRBV5-1 and TRBJ1-2; D not certain. CDR1 and CDR2 (germline): SGHRS, YFSETQ. CDR3 length: 15 residues. The V gene lost 1 base and the J gene lost 1 base, with 11 bases spanning the gap. The DNA for the CDR3 is TGCGCCAGCAGCTTGCGGACGGACGATAACTATGGCTACACCTTC. Translation gives CASSLRTDDNYGYTF.

The rearrangement links TRBV7-9 to TRBJ2-1; 9 nucleotides line up with TRBD2. V trimming: 4 bases; J trimming: 5 bases; junction bases outside the gene matches: 9. Germline V gene lookup returns CDR1 SEHNR and CDR2 FQNEAQ (reference sequence). The CDR3 loop spans 16 amino acids. DNA of the CDR3: TGTGCCAGCAGCTCCTGGAACAGCGGGGGGAACAATGAGCAGTTCTTC. As protein: CASSSWNSGGNNEQFF.

J is TRBJ1-6 and V is TRBV6-2 or TRBV6-3; tentative D call: TRBD1 (5 bases). The CDR3 is 14 residues long. V was trimmed by 6 bases and J by 7 bases, leaving 13 bases between them. The germline CDR1 and CDR2 sequences are MNHEY and SVGEGT. The CDR3 DNA is TGTGCCAGCAGCACAGACAGCCGGAATTCACCCCTCCACTTT. This encodes CASSTDSRNSPLHF.